This paragraph covers one T cell receptor (beta chain) sequence. Its antigen remains unknown. After expansion with viral peptide pools in the ViraFEST assay, antigen-specific CD4+ T cells were sequenced. Subsequent to less than twelve days of culture, CD4+ T cells were isolated. Neither prior SARS-CoV-2 infection nor positive nucleocapsid antibodies were present in the vaccine recipients. In the cultures, half the medium was exchanged for IL-2 medium on days 3 and 7. This sample is part of a study of vaccination effects on CD4 cells after COVID-19. Findings of the study overall: Late post-vaccination samples showed marked contraction of infection- and vaccine-induced clones.

This table comes from immunoSEQ multiplex PCR, and its TCRdb copy is limited to in-frame clones, with some not included. This table has tens of thousands of clones, around 81% appearing once. CDR3 length: 17 amino acids. With V trimmed by 4 bases and J by 3 bases, 7 bases remained unmatched. Germline loops: CDR1 LGHNA, CDR2 YSLEER. This sequence joins TRBV4-3 and TRBJ2-6, with TRBD1 identical over 9 bases. The input for sequencing was CD4+ T cells from PBMCs cultured with SARS-CoV-2 spike peptides, taken before COVID-19 vaccination. The receptor was derived from a human donor who received a COVID-19 vaccine. CDR3 amino acids: CASSLLGQGRGANVLTF. CDR3 bases: TGCGCCAGCAGCCTCCTGGGACAGGGTCGTGGGGCCAACGTCCTGACTTTC.